Presented here are 22 T cell receptor beta chains from one specimen sequenced in a study of T cell responses to AZD1222 COVID-19 vaccine. The repertoire was sequenced with immunoSEQ multiplex PCR; TCRdb's copy has only in-frame clones and lacks some. The data hold roughly 35,000 clones, with 70% to 80% observed a single time. Sequences were derived from peripheral blood, sampled 28 days after the second AZD1222 dose. The origin of the receptors is an adult who received the AZD1222 COVID-19 vaccine.

This chain links TRBV29-1 with TRBJ1-2; tentative D call: TRBD1 (5 bases). CDR1 is SQVTM, CDR2 ANQGSEA, per germline. Deletions cut 5 bases from V and 0 bases from J, with 13 bases between. This CDR3 has 14 residues. In DNA form, the CDR3 reads TGCAGCGTTAGTGAGGGGCGAGCTAACTATGGCTACACCTTC. Its protein is CSVSEGRANYGYTF.

This clone appeared a few times. The gene calls are TRBV11-3 and TRBJ2-7; D unclear. CDR3 length: 13 residues. Trimming left V 3 bases short and J 1 base short, with 7 bases between. The germline V gene has CDR1 SGHNT and CDR2 YENEEA. CDR3 amino acids: CASSLYRSYEQYV. The CDR3 DNA reads TGTGCCAGCAGCTTGTACAGATCCTACGAGCAGTACGTC.

The gene calls are TRBV6-5 and TRBJ1-6; no firm D call. The CDR3 has 16 residues. V gave up 0 bases and J gave up 7 bases, with 13 bases separating them. The germline V gene has CDR1 MNHEY and CDR2 SVGAGI. The CDR3 protein is CASSYSMLPPNSPLHF. Here the CDR3 DNA reads TGTGCCAGCAGTTACTCGATGCTGCCTCCAAATTCACCCCTCCACTTT.

This clone was picked up a small number of times. The V and J genes are TRBV19 and TRBJ1-3; 7 nucleotides align to TRBD1. The germline CDR1 and CDR2 sequences are LNHDA and SQIVND (reference sequence). V trimming: 6 bases; J trimming: 0 bases; junction bases outside the gene matches: 5. The CDR3 contains 15 residues. CDR3 protein: CASSMGQSSGNTIYF. The CDR3 nucleotides are TGTGCCAGTAGCATGGGACAGAGCTCTGGAAACACCATATATTTT. Full variable domain (remainder filled in from reference TRBV19 and TRBJ1-3): DGGITQSPKYLFRKEGQNVTLSCEQNLNHDAMYWYRQDPGQGLRLIYYSQIVNDFQKGDIAEGYSVSREKKESFPLTVTSAQKNPTAFYLCASSMGQSSGNTIYFGEGSWLTVV.

The genes are TRBV18 and TRBJ1-2; TRBD1 is a possible D gene (6 bases). Germline CDR1 is KGHSH and CDR2 is LQKENI. This CDR3 contains 15 residues. Trimming stripped 3 bases from V and 4 bases from J, with 15 bases between. CDR3 DNA: TGTGCCAGCTCACCGAACAGGGAGCCCGGCTATGGCTACACCTTC. Translated, it gives CASSPNREPGYGYTF.

The genes are TRBV7-4 and TRBJ2-3; possibly TRBD2 for D (6 bases). Germline V gene sequence: CDR1 SGHVT, CDR2 SQSDAQ. Trimming took off 1 base at V and 1 base at J, with 15 bases between the two ends. The CDR3 totals 17 residues. This CDR3 reads CASSLGCRETRTDTQYF. CDR3 nucleotide sequence: TGTGCCAGCAGCTTAGGGTGCCGGGAGACCCGCACAGATACGCAGTATTTT.

The V and J genes are TRBV5-1 and TRBJ1-2; the D gene is possibly TRBD1 (5 bases). The CDR3 covers 15 residues. Trimming took 9 bases from V and 2 from J, leaving 20 bases between them. Germline CDR1 reads SGHRS; CDR2 reads YFSETQ. The CDR3: CATAEGWGSNYGYTF. CDR3 nucleotides: TGCGCCACCGCGGAAGGATGGGGGTCCAACTATGGCTACACCTTC.

V usage is TRBV15 and J usage is TRBJ1-4, with TRBD1 matching over 7 bases. Germline trimming cut 0 bases from V and 4 bases from J; bases unmatched to any gene: 5. Per the germline V gene, CDR1 is LNHNV and CDR2 is YYDKDF (reference sequence). The CDR3 is 16 amino acids. The CDR3 loop reads CATSRDRGTVNEKLFF. For the CDR3, the DNA is TGTGCCACCAGCAGAGATCGGGGGACAGTTAATGAAAAACTGTTTTTT.

V usage is TRBV9 and J usage is TRBJ1-1, with a possible D match to TRBD1 (5 bases). Between the trimmed V and J ends, which lost 6 bases and 3 bases, there was a span of 12 bases. CDR1 and CDR2 from the germline V gene are SGDLS and YYNGEE. There are 13 residues in the CDR3. CDR3 sequence (DNA): TGTGCCAGCAATTCAGGGCTGGACACTGAAGCTTTCTTT. This encodes CASNSGLDTEAFF.

The chain has TRBV23-1 and TRBJ2-3; 9 bases line up with TRBD1. TRBV23-1 is designated an ORF whose function remains uncertain. The CDR3 extends over 17 amino acids. V was pared by 0 bases and J by 3 bases, with 7 bases of the junction left unmatched. CDR3 residues: CASSQSGRDRETDTQYF. The DNA of the CDR3 is TGCGCCAGCAGTCAATCGGGTAGGGACAGGGAAACAGATACGCAGTATTTT.

This clone was detected a few times. This sequence joins TRBV5-1 and TRBJ1-2; D is unresolved. Trimming removed 1 base from V and 6 bases from J, with 16 bases in between. Germline values: CDR1 SGHRS, CDR2 YFSETQ. The CDR3 is 15 residues long. CDR3 nucleotide sequence: TGCGCCAGCAGCTTGCCCCTGGCCGCGGGAGATGGCTACACCTTC. It encodes CASSLPLAAGDGYTF. The full variable domain, completed using reference TRBV5-1 and TRBJ1-2, is KAGVTQTPRYLIKTRGQQVTLSCSPISGHRSVSWYQQTPGQGLQFLFEYFSETQRNKGNFPGRFSGRQFSNSRSEMNVSTLELGDSALYLCASSLPLAAGDGYTFGSGTRLTVV.

CDR3 in DNA: TGTGCCAGCAGCTACGGAGGGGGTTATAATTCACCCCTCCACTTT. Translated, it gives CASSYGGGYNSPLHF. The chain combines TRBV5-5 with TRBJ1-6; tentatively, D is TRBD1 (6 bases). Trimming took off 3 bases at V and 4 bases at J, with 11 bases between the two ends. The germline V gene encodes CDR1 SGHKS and CDR2 YYEKEE (reference sequence). This CDR3 comprises 15 residues.

A few counts support this clone. This sequence joins TRBV27 and TRBJ2-1, with 12 positions matching TRBD2. Germline CDR1 and CDR2: MNHEY and SMNVEV (reference sequence). V trimming: 5 bases; J trimming: 8 bases; junction bases outside the gene matches: 7. The CDR3 consists of 15 residues. As DNA, the CDR3 is TGTGCCAGCAGTCTACGGACTAGCGGGGTCGATGAGCAGTTCTTC. Its translation: CASSLRTSGVDEQFF.

This sequence joins TRBV24-1 and TRBJ2-1; D is unresolved. Germline V gene lookup returns CDR1 KGHDR and CDR2 SFDVKD. This CDR3 contains 11 residues. V shed 6 bases and J shed 6 bases, with 5 bases lying between them. CDR3 coding DNA: TGTGCCACCAGTACCCTCAATGAGCAGTTCTTC. Its translation is CATSTLNEQFF.

The rearrangement joins TRBV5-1 to TRBJ1-4, with 9 bases matching TRBD1. Germline lookup yields CDR1 SGHRS and CDR2 YFSETQ. CDR3 length: 15 residues. J was trimmed by 7 bases and V by 6 bases; bases with no gene match: 10. The CDR3 DNA is TGCGCCAGCACCCCCGGGGGGACAGGGAGTGAAAAACTGTTTTTT. Translated, it gives CASTPGGTGSEKLFF.

The rearrangement joins TRBV4-1 to TRBJ1-2, with a possible D match to TRBD1 (5 bases). This CDR3 spans 15 amino acids. The ends were cut back, 3 bases at V and 6 bases at J, with 17 bases in the middle. Germline V gene sequence: CDR1 MGHRA, CDR2 YSYEKL. Here the CDR3 reads CASSQMGLLSNGYTF. The CDR3 nucleotides read TGCGCCAGCAGCCAGATGGGACTTCTGTCAAATGGCTACACCTTC.

The chain employs TRBV19 and TRBJ1-6; 9 nucleotides agree with TRBD1. Germline CDR1 LNHDA, CDR2 SQIVND (reference sequence). The V and J ends lost 3 bases and 9 bases, in that order; junction bases with no gene match: 9. This CDR3 region has 16 residues. CDR3 sequence: CASSIRDRVGSSPLHF. The CDR3 nucleotides are TGTGCCAGTAGTATCCGGGACAGGGTGGGTAGTTCACCCCTCCACTTT.

This sequence joins TRBV6-5 and TRBJ1-6, with 9 bases fitting TRBD1. The junction had 7 bases not matched to a gene; V was cut back by 6 bases and J by 10 bases. Germline-derived CDR1 and CDR2 are MNHEY and SVGAGI. The CDR3 length is 14 residues. The CDR3, as DNA: TGTGCCAGCAGGGGGACAGGGTCTGGGTCACCCCTCCACTTT. Its protein is CASRGTGSGSPLHF.

The rearrangement links TRBV9 to TRBJ2-1; 9 bases align to TRBD1. Per germline, CDR1 SGDLS and CDR2 YYNGEE. The CDR3 is 16 amino acids. Trimming removed 4 bases from V and 6 bases from J; junction bases left unmatched: 11. The DNA of the CDR3 is TGTGCCAGCAGCCAGAGGGGCGGGACAGGGACCAATGAGCAGTTCTTC. It yields the protein CASSQRGGTGTNEQFF. Supplemented by reference TRBV9 and TRBJ2-1, the full variable domain reads DSGVTQTPKHLITATGQRVTLRCSPRSGDLSVYWYQQSLDQGLQFLIQYYNGEERAKGNILERFSAQQFPDLHSELNLSSLELGDSALYFCASSQRGGTGTNEQFFGPGTRLTVL.

V usage is TRBV7-2 and J usage is TRBJ2-1; the D is unclear. The CDR3 has 14 amino acids. Germline CDR1 and CDR2: SGHTA and FQGNSA. The V gene lost 2 bases and the J gene lost 5 bases, with 10 bases spanning the gap. The CDR3 sequence is CASSLILEHNEQFF. CDR3 DNA: TGTGCCAGCAGCTTAATTTTAGAACACAATGAGCAGTTCTTC.

This rearrangement joins TRBV7-2 to TRBJ2-1; D is ambiguous. The V gene's germline CDR1 is SGHTA and CDR2 FQGNSA. V was trimmed by 0 bases and J by 5 bases, leaving 5 bases between them. CDR3 length: 13 residues. The CDR3 DNA reads TGTGCCAGCAGCTTAGCAATACACAATGAGCAGTTCTTC. Amino acid sequence: CASSLAIHNEQFF.

The V gene is TRBV14, the J gene TRBJ2-1; weak D call: TRBD1 (6 bases). The V end was cut by 1 base, the J end by 3 bases, with 10 bases between. This CDR3 spans 15 amino acids. Looked up from germline, CDR1 is SGHDN and CDR2 is FVKESK. The CDR3 nucleotides read TGTGCCAGCAGCCAAGCCGGGACACACTACAATGAGCAGTTCTTC. Its protein is CASSQAGTHYNEQFF.